This is a list of T cell receptor beta chains from one sample in a study of OX40 agonist ivuxolimab in advanced cancers. Profiled with immunoSEQ multiplex PCR; TCRdb holds only in-frame clones, not every one. The data hold 62,000 or so clones, with roughly nine tenths observed a single time. This specimen was CD4+ or CD8+ T cells sorted from blood, taken in a trial of the OX40 agonist ivuxolimab. Receptors originate from an adult with an advanced solid tumor such as melanoma, head and neck, liver or kidney cancer. The CDR3 runs from the conserved cysteine through the conserved F or W. A D gene is named only where the DNA matches it firmly. Some rows mark clone size as missing; the rest say once, few, many or name a class of expanded clone.

TRBJ1-1	-	TRBD1	TRBV20-1	CSAQGQAEAFF	TGCAGTGCTCAAGGACAGGCTGAAGCTTTCTTT
TRBJ2-7	-	TRBD2	TRBV18	CASSPRTSGSYEQYF	TGTGCCAGCTCACCACGCACTAGCGGGTCCTACGAGCAGTACTTC
TRBJ2-7	-	-	TRBV19	CASSQSSRPYEQYF	TGTGCCAGTTCCCAGAGCAGTCGACCCTACGAGCAGTACTTC
TRBJ1-1	-	-	TRBV14	CASRSMNTEAFF	TGTGCCAGCAGGTCGATGAACACTGAAGCTTTCTTT
TRBJ1-5	-	TRBD1	TRBV28	CASSVTGPPAQHF	TGTGCCAGCAGTGTGACAGGGCCCCCGGCCCAGCATTTT
TRBJ2-1	-	TRBD2	TRBV29-1	CSVESSGRVDEQFF	TGCAGCGTTGAATCTAGCGGGAGGGTTGATGAGCAGTTCTTC
TRBJ2-2	-	TRBD1	TRBV7-3	CASSLTPGQGKTGELFF	TGTGCCAGCAGCTTGACTCCGGGACAGGGGAAAACCGGGGAGCTGTTTTTT
TRBJ1-3	-	TRBD1	TRBV5-6	CASSSLNDRVPGNTIYF	TGTGCCAGCAGCTCCTTAAATGACAGGGTCCCTGGAAACACCATATATTTT
TRBJ2-1	-	TRBD2	TRBV2	CASDSGSSYNEQFF	TGTGCCAGCGATAGCGGGAGCTCCTACAATGAGCAGTTCTTC
TRBJ1-1	-	-	TRBV28	CASSSNFNTEAFF	TGTGCCAGCAGTTCCAACTTTAACACTGAAGCTTTCTTT
TRBJ1-4	-	TRBD1	TRBV9	CASSGKLGTGGEKLFF	TGTGCCAGCAGCGGCAAACTCGGGACAGGGGGTGAAAAACTGTTTTTT
TRBJ2-5	-	TRBD1	TRBV29-1	CSVGQGRGETQYF	TGCAGCGTGGGACAGGGGCGGGGAGAGACCCAGTACTTC
TRBJ2-3	-	TRBD2	TRBV27	CASTGRGYHGSDTQYF	TGTGCCAGCACTGGGAGGGGCTATCACGGGTCAGATACGCAGTATTTT
TRBJ1-2	-	TRBD1	TRBV5-4	CASSPTGDYGYTF	TGTGCCAGCAGCCCTACAGGGGACTATGGCTACACCTTC
TRBJ2-3	-	-	TRBV19	CASSPAFGSTDTQYF	TGTGCCAGTAGTCCCGCCTTCGGGAGCACAGATACGCAGTATTTT
TRBJ1-5	-	-	TRBV28	CASSLYRRGSQPQHF	TGTGCCAGCAGTTTATACAGGCGAGGATCTCAGCCCCAGCATTTT
TRBJ2-7	-	TRBD2	TRBV29-1	CSALQLAGGFGEQYF	TGCAGCGCGCTACAGCTAGCGGGAGGTTTCGGCGAGCAGTACTTC
TRBJ2-7	-	-	TRBV28	CASSTRDRGGEKQYF	TGTGCCAGCAGTACGAGGGACCGCGGCGGGGAAAAGCAGTACTTC
TRBJ1-1	few	-	TRBV27	CASSTKGTEAFF	TGTGCCAGCAGCACGAAGGGAACTGAAGCTTTCTTT
TRBJ2-5	-	TRBD2	TRBV27	CASRPGLAGDQKTQYF	TGTGCCAGCAGGCCGGGACTAGCGGGAGATCAAAAGACCCAGTACTTC
TRBJ2-1	-	-	TRBV10-3	CAISAGNNEQFF	TGTGCCATCAGTGCAGGTAACAATGAGCAGTTCTTC
TRBJ1-1	-	TRBD1	TRBV6-5	CASSWTGGSTEAFF	TGTGCCAGCAGTTGGACAGGGGGCTCCACTGAAGCTTTCTTT
TRBJ1-2	-	-	TRBV18	CASSPKSATGYTF	TGTGCCAGCTCACCAAAATCGGCAACTGGCTACACCTTC
TRBJ1-1	-	-	TRBV5-6	CASSLRGSGVNTEAFF	TGTGCCAGCAGCTTGAGGGGGAGTGGGGTGAACACTGAAGCTTTCTTT
TRBJ2-7	-	-	TRBV5-1	CASSLVGNSYEQYF	TGCGCCAGCAGCTTGGTCGGGAACTCCTACGAGCAGTACTTC
TRBJ2-1	-	-	TRBV5-5	CASSGRGFPPHEQFF	TGTGCCAGCAGCGGGAGGGGGTTCCCCCCCCATGAGCAGTTCTTC
TRBJ2-3	-	-	TRBV10-3	CAIKGGTNLGTDTQYF	TGTGCCATCAAGGGCGGGACAAATTTGGGCACAGATACGCAGTATTTT
TRBJ2-2	-	-	TRBV10-3	CAISEPLAVGGELFF	TGTGCCATCAGTGAGCCCCTAGCCGTTGGCGGGGAGCTGTTTTTT
TRBJ2-7	once	TRBD1	TRBV19	CASSIDRDSYEQYF	TGTGCCAGTAGTATTGACAGGGACTCCTACGAGCAGTACTTC
TRBJ1-3	-	-	TRBV9	CASSSRTSSSGNTIYF	TGTGCCAGCAGCTCTCGGACATCCTCCTCTGGAAACACCATATATTTT
TRBJ1-5	-	-	TRBV5-6	CASSSRGWGQPQHF	TGTGCCAGCAGCTCAAGGGGTTGGGGTCAGCCCCAGCATTTT
TRBJ1-4	-	-	TRBV5-1	CASSFSGPGEKLFF	TGCGCCAGCAGCTTTTCGGGCCCAGGTGAAAAACTGTTTTTT
TRBJ2-6	-	-	TRBV5-8	CASSGPGGGANVLTF	TGTGCCAGCAGCGGCCCCGGTGGGGGGGCCAACGTCCTGACTTTC
TRBJ2-2	-	-	TRBV6-6	CASTRANTGELFF	TGTGCCAGCACCCGGGCGAACACCGGGGAGCTGTTTTTT
TRBJ1-3	-	-	TRBV9	CASSVSESSGNTIYF	TGTGCCAGCAGCGTTTCTGAGAGCTCTGGAAACACCATATATTTT
TRBJ1-2	once	-	TRBV28	CASSLGGTLNYGYTF	TGTGCCAGCAGCTTGGGGGGGACCCTTAACTATGGCTACACCTTC
TRBJ2-7	-	TRBD2	TRBV7-8	CASSYGTSGRGFEQYF	TGTGCCAGCAGCTATGGGACTAGCGGGAGGGGGTTCGAGCAGTACTTC